This T cell receptor beta chain was sequenced in a study of blood T cells in healthy people across ages. General study results and limits: As age increased, TCR beta diversity per million T cells fell in a roughly linear fashion.

This clonotype was counted many times. The target antigen is unknown. V was clipped by 6 bases and J by 5 bases, with 19 bases between them. The CDR3 extends over 15 amino acids. Per germline, CDR1 MNHEY and CDR2 SVGAGI. Sample-barcoded 5' priming and a J-beta primer mix drove a second PCR of 7 to 11 cycles. CDR3-containing paired-end reads numbered at least 3 million in each sample. TCRdb redid the calling of the 5' RACE reads with MiXCR, one entry per CDR3 protein. Of around 650,000 distinct CDR3 sequences in the sample, roughly 30% were seen once. Material: blood. The sequence came from a woman of 80 years or more in good health. The chain carries TRBV6-5 and TRBJ2-5; TRBD2 might be the D (5 bases). The CDR3 loop is CASRGVRGGGETQYF. The CDR3 DNA follows: TGTGCCAGCAGAGGTGTTCGCGGAGGTGGGGAGACCCAGTACTTC.